This T cell receptor (beta chain) was profiled in a study of blood T cell repertoires in COVID-19. TCRdb keeps only in-frame clones here, not all; method: immunoSEQ multiplex PCR. The sample records approximately 170,000 clones, approximately 85% being singletons. The CDR3 is made up of 14 amino acids. J lost 5 bases, V lost 6 bases, and 8 bases had no gene match. Germline CDR1 is MNHEY and CDR2 is SVGAGI. The sequence was collected from a man at least 80 years old with COVID-19, enrolled during active disease. Input material: peripheral blood. V gene TRBV6-5 combines with J gene TRBJ1-1; TRBD1 agrees at 8 bases. The CDR3 region has the DNA TGTGCCAGCAGGTCACAGGGGGTTGGAACTGAAGCTTTCTTT. This translates into CASRSQGVGTEAFF.